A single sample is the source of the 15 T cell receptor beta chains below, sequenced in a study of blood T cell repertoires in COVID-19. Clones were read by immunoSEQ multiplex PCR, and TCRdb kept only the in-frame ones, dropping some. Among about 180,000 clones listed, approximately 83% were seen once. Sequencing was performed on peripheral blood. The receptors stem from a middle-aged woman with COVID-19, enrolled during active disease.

CDR3 DNA sequence: TGTGCCACCAGTGACCCAGGGGCCGAGCAGTACTTC. As protein: CATSDPGAEQYF. The V gene is TRBV24-1, the J gene TRBJ2-7; D perhaps matches TRBD1 (6 bases). The germline V gene encodes CDR1 KGHDR and CDR2 SFDVKD. Trimming took 4 bases from V and 6 from J, leaving 9 bases between them. This CDR3 has 12 amino acids.

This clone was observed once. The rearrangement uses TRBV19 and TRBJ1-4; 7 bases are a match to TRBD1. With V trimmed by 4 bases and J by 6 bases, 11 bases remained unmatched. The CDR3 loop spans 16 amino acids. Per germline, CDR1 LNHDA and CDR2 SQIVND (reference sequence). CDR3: CASSTRTGPLDEKLFF. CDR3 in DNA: TGTGCCAGTAGTACGAGGACAGGTCCGTTAGATGAAAAACTGTTTTTT.

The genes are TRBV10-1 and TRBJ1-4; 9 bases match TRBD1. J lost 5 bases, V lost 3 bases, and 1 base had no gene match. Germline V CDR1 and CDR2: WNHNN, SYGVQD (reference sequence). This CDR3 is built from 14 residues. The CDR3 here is CASSDGTGNEKLFF. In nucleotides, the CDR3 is TGCGCCAGCAGTGACGGGACAGGGAATGAAAAACTGTTTTTT.

As DNA, the CDR3 is TGCGCCAGCAGCCAAGGTCGGTTAGCCAAAAACATTCAGTACTTC. Translation: CASSQGRLAKNIQYF. This chain connects TRBV4-1 to TRBJ2-4; D is unresolved. The CDR3 covers 15 residues. The germline CDR1 and CDR2 sequences are MGHRA and YSYEKL. V was trimmed by 1 base and J by 0 bases, leaving 7 bases between them.

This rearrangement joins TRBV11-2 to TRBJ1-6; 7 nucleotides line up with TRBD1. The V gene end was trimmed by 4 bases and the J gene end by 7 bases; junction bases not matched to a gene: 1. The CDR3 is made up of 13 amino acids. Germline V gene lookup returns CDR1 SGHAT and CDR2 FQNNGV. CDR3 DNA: TGTGCCAGCAGCTCGGGACAGAATTCACCCCTCCACTTT. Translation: CASSSGQNSPLHF.

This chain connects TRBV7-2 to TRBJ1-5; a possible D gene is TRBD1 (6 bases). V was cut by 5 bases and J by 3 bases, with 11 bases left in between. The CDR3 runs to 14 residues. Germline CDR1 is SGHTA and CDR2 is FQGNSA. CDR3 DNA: TGTGCCAGCAGCCCGGGGGGCCCCAATCAGCCCCAGCATTTT. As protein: CASSPGGPNQPQHF. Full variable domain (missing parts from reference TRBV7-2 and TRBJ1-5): GAGVSQSPSNKVTEKGKDVELRCDPISGHTALYWYRQSLGQGLEFLIYFQGNSAPDKSGLPSDRFSAERTGGSVSTLTIQRTQQEDSAVYLCASSPGGPNQPQHFGDGTRLSIL.

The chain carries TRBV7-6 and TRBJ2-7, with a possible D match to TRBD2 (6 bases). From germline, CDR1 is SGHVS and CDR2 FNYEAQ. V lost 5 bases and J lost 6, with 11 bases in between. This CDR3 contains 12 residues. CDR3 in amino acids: CASSEGLSEQYF. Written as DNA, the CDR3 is TGTGCCAGCAGCGAGGGACTCTCCGAGCAGTACTTC.

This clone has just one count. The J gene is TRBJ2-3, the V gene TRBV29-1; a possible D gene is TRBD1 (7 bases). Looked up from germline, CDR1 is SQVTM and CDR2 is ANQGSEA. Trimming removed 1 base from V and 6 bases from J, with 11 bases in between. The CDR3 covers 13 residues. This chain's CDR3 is CSVEGGDSDTQYF. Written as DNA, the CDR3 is TGCAGCGTTGAAGGCGGGGACAGTGATACGCAGTATTTT.

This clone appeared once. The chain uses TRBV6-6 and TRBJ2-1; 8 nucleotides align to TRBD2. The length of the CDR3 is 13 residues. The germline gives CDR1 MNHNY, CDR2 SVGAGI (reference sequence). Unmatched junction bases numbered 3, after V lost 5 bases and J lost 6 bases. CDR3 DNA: TGTGCCAGCAGTACGCGGGAGGTCAATGAGCAGTTCTTC. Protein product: CASSTREVNEQFF.

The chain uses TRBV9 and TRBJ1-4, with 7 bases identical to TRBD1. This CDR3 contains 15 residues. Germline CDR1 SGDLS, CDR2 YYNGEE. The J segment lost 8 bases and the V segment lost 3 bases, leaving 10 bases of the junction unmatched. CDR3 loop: CASSENRDSLEKLFF. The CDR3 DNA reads TGTGCCAGCAGCGAAAATCGGGACAGCCTCGAAAAACTGTTTTTT.

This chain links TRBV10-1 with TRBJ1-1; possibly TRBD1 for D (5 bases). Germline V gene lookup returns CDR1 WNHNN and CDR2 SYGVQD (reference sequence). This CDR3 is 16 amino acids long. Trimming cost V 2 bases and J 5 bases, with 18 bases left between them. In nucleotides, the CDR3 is TGCGCCAGCAGTGAGCCTCGCTCGGGACTGATGACTGAAGCTTTCTTT. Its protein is CASSEPRSGLMTEAFF.

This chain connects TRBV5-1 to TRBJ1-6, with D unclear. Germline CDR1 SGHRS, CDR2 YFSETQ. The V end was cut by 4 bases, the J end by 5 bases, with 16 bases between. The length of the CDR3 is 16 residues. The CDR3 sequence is CASSKTTAVNNSPLHF. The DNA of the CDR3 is TGCGCCAGCAGCAAGACAACAGCCGTCAATAATTCACCCCTCCACTTT.

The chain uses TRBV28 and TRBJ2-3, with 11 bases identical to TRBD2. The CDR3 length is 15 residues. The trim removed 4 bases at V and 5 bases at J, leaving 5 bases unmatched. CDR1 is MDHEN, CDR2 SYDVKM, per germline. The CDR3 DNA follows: TGTGCCAGCAGTTCCGTAGCGGGAGGGGGAGATACGCAGTATTTT. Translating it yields CASSSVAGGGDTQYF.

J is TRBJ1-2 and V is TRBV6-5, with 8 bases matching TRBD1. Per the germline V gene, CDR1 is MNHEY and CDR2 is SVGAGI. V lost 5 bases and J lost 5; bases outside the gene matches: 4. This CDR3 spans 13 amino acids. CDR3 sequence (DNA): TGTGCCAGCAGTACCGGGACAGGTTATGGCTACACCTTC. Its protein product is CASSTGTGYGYTF.

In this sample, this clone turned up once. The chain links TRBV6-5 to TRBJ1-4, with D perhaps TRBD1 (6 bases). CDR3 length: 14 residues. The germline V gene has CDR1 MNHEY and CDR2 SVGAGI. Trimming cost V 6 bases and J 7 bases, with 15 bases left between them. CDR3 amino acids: CASRLQGTGEKLFF. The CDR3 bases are TGTGCCAGCAGGCTACAGGGAACGGGTGAAAAACTGTTTTTT.